These 30 T cell receptor beta chains originate from one sample sequenced in a study of T cells in localized non-small cell lung cancer. Clones were sequenced by immunoSEQ multiplex PCR, and TCRdb holds only the in-frame ones, with some missing. The sample has fewer than 25,000 clones; around nine tenths are singletons. Sequenced here: PBMCs, sampled before any cancer treatment. These receptors all stem from a man aged 35-75 years with stage II lung adenocarcinoma.

The V gene is TRBV5-1, the J gene TRBJ2-3, with 8 nucleotides matching TRBD2. This CDR3 has 14 amino acids. Trimming at V came to 0 bases and at J to 5 bases, leaving 2 bases not matched to a gene. The germline V gene has CDR1 SGHRS and CDR2 YFSETQ. This chain's CDR3 is CASSLGREEDTQYF. Here the CDR3 DNA reads TGCGCCAGCAGCTTGGGGCGGGAGGAAGATACGCAGTATTTT.

The rearrangement links TRBV9 to TRBJ2-7; D is possibly TRBD2 (5 bases). Germline values: CDR1 SGDLS, CDR2 YYNGEE. This CDR3 has 15 residues. The V end was cut by 4 bases, the J end by 2 bases, with 16 bases between. The CDR3 sequence is CASSFSPADPYEQYF. The DNA of the CDR3 is TGTGCCAGCAGCTTTTCCCCAGCGGACCCCTACGAGCAGTACTTC.

CDR3 sequence reads: CASSPRQSNTDTQYF. CDR3 nucleotides: TGTGCCAGCAGCCCCAGACAGAGTAACACAGATACGCAGTATTTT. The rearrangement uses TRBV4-2 and TRBJ2-3; D is possibly TRBD1 (5 bases). The CDR3 has 15 residues. Trimming took 4 bases from V and 2 from J, leaving 13 bases between them. Germline V gene sequence: CDR1 LGHNA, CDR2 YNFKEQ.

The rearrangement uses TRBV25-1 and TRBJ1-2; a possible D gene is TRBD1 (6 bases). This CDR3 spans 14 amino acids. Germline CDR1 is MGHDK and CDR2 is SYGVNS. Trimming took 2 bases from V and 3 from J, leaving 10 bases between them. The DNA of the CDR3 is TGTGCCAGCAGTGAACAGGGGCTTGACTATGGCTACACCTTC. This codes for CASSEQGLDYGYTF.

CDR3 region: CAWSEKGTGDYEQYF. CDR3 sequence (DNA): TGTGCCTGGAGTGAAAAGGGGACAGGGGACTACGAGCAGTACTTC. The V gene is TRBV30, the J gene TRBJ2-7; TRBD1 matches at 10 bases. V lost 1 base and J lost 3; bases outside the gene matches: 6. The CDR3 runs to 15 residues. Germline lookup yields CDR1 GTSNPN and CDR2 SVGIG (reference sequence).

The chain employs TRBV19 and TRBJ2-7; tentative D call: TRBD1 (6 bases). The CDR3 loop spans 14 amino acids. V was pared by 4 bases and J by 3 bases, with 13 bases between. CDR1 is LNHDA, CDR2 SQIVND, per germline (reference sequence). In DNA form, the CDR3 reads TGTGCCAGTAGTACCCAACAGGGAAGCTACGAGCAGTACTTC. Its translation: CASSTQQGSYEQYF.

This clone was observed once. The chain combines TRBV19 with TRBJ2-5; 7 bases map to TRBD1. The trim removed 6 bases at V and 2 bases at J, leaving 3 bases unmatched. The CDR3 has 13 amino acids. Germline V CDR1 and CDR2: LNHDA, SQIVND (reference sequence). Here the CDR3 reads CASSPGQQETQYF. The DNA of the CDR3 is TGTGCCAGTAGCCCGGGACAGCAAGAGACCCAGTACTTC.

V and J are TRBV5-6 and TRBJ2-7; TRBD1 is a possible D gene (5 bases). CDR3 length equals 11 residues. Trimming removed 4 bases from V and 4 bases from J, with 6 bases in between. Per the germline V gene, CDR1 is SGHDT and CDR2 is YYEEEE. The CDR3 coding sequence is TGTGCCAGCAGCCGACAGTACGAGCAGTACTTC. It is translated as CASSRQYEQYF.

The chain combines TRBV5-1 with TRBJ2-2; D unclear. The CDR3 extends over 13 amino acids. The germline V gene has CDR1 SGHRS and CDR2 YFSETQ. Between the trimmed V and J ends, which lost 4 bases and 2 bases, there was a span of 6 bases. The DNA of the CDR3 is TGCGCCAGCAGCCTTAAAAACACCGGGGAGCTGTTTTTT. Translation: CASSLKNTGELFF.

V is TRBV30 and J is TRBJ1-3; D unresolved. This CDR3 is 13 amino acids long. Per the germline V gene, CDR1 is GTSNPN and CDR2 is SVGIG (reference sequence). Trimming cost V 5 bases and J 4 bases, with 12 bases left between them. DNA of the CDR3: TGTGCCTGGGATCAGATTAGGGGAAACACCATATATTTT. Translated, it gives CAWDQIRGNTIYF.

V usage is TRBV19 and J usage is TRBJ2-1; TRBD2 aligns across 8 bases. Trimming at V came to 2 bases and at J to 5 bases, leaving 8 bases not matched to a gene. The CDR3 sequence is 16 residues long. Germline assignment: CDR1 LNHDA and CDR2 SQIVND (reference sequence). DNA of the CDR3: TGTGCCAGTAGTATACTAGCGGGCCTTATCCACAATGAGCAGTTCTTC. Protein: CASSILAGLIHNEQFF.

CDR3 coding DNA: TGTGCCAGCAGTTATGCCGTTGAGGTCTCCTACGAGCAGTACTTC. It specifies CASSYAVEVSYEQYF. The chain links TRBV6-5 to TRBJ2-7; D uncertain. Germline CDR1 is MNHEY and CDR2 is SVGAGI. This CDR3 comprises 15 residues. V was pared by 3 bases and J by 0 bases, with 12 bases between.

V is TRBV19 and J is TRBJ1-1; 7 positions match TRBD1. The germline V gene has CDR1 LNHDA and CDR2 SQIVND (reference sequence). After removal of 4 bases from V and 4 bases from J, the junction contained 3 bases not matched to a gene. CDR3 length: 13 amino acids. The DNA of the CDR3 is TGTGCCAGTAGTAACTCAGGGGGCACTGAAGCTTTCTTT. It translates to CASSNSGGTEAFF.

The DNA of the CDR3 is TGTGCCAGTAGTATAACCGTCCCGGGACAGGGCCCGAGCTCCTACAATGAGCAGTTCTTC. This translates into CASSITVPGQGPSSYNEQFF. The gene calls are TRBV19 and TRBJ2-1; 9 bases map to TRBD1. J was trimmed by 0 bases and V by 2 bases; bases with no gene match: 14. Looked up from germline, CDR1 is LNHDA and CDR2 is SQIVND (reference sequence). The CDR3 is 20 amino acids.

The chain combines TRBV21-1 with TRBJ2-7; the table's D call of TRBD2 was not tested on the DNA. TRBV21-1 is a listed pseudogene. CDR3 size: 15 residues. The CDR3 region is CASSPSMGGAHEQYF. The CDR3 coding sequence is TGTGCCAGCAGCCCATCTATGGGGGGGGCCCACGAGCAGTACTTC.

The chain joins TRBV7-3 to TRBJ2-7, with D uncertain. The CDR3 loop spans 13 amino acids. Germline assignment: CDR1 SGHTA and CDR2 FQGTGA. V shed 0 bases and J shed 4 bases, with 7 bases lying between them. In DNA, the CDR3 is TGTGCCAGCAGCTTAACATACGGGTACGAGCAGTACTTC. Protein sequence: CASSLTYGYEQYF.

The J gene is TRBJ1-5, the V gene TRBV19; no reliable D call. Trimming took 3 bases from V and 2 from J, leaving 11 bases between them. From germline, CDR1 is LNHDA and CDR2 SQIVND (reference sequence). The CDR3 totals 15 residues. The CDR3 nucleotides are TGTGCCAGTAGTATCGCAGTGCACGGCAATCAGCCCCAGCATTTT. This codes for CASSIAVHGNQPQHF.

The count of this clone is one. The V call is TRBV18, the J call TRBJ1-1; no reliable D call. This CDR3 contains 14 residues. In germline, CDR1 is KGHSH, CDR2 LQKENI. V was cut by 5 bases and J by 1 base, with 11 bases left in between. The CDR3 DNA follows: TGTGCCAGCTCAGGGAACCAAAAGAACACTGAAGCTTTCTTT. This sequence encodes CASSGNQKNTEAFF. The full variable domain, rest sourced from reference TRBV18 and TRBJ1-1, is NAGVMQNPRHLVRRRGQEARLRCSPMKGHSHVYWYRQLPEEGLKFMVYLQKENIIDESGMPKERFSAEFPKEGPSILRIQQVVRGDSAAYFCASSGNQKNTEAFFGQGTRLTVV.

The chain links TRBV29-1 to TRBJ2-3, with TRBD1 identical over 7 bases. The CDR3 is made up of 14 amino acids. Germline loops: CDR1 SQVTM, CDR2 ANQGSEA. The J segment lost 1 base and the V segment lost 6 bases, leaving 7 bases of the junction unmatched. CDR3 DNA: TGCAGCGTAGTAAAAGGACAGGGCACAGATACGCAGTATTTT. It specifies CSVVKGQGTDTQYF.

This chain links TRBV9 with TRBJ2-3; the match to TRBD1 covers 10 bases. The CDR3 loop spans 14 amino acids. Germline assignment: CDR1 SGDLS and CDR2 YYNGEE. The J segment lost 5 bases and the V segment lost 4 bases, leaving 4 bases of the junction unmatched. The CDR3: CASSFRTGGDTQYF. CDR3 nucleotide sequence: TGTGCCAGCAGCTTCCGGACAGGGGGAGATACGCAGTATTTT.

The chain employs TRBV11-2 and TRBJ2-1; 9 nucleotides agree with TRBD1. The V and J ends lost 4 bases and 8 bases, in that order; junction bases with no gene match: 6. Germline CDR1 reads SGHAT; CDR2 reads FQNNGV. The CDR3 runs 14 residues. CDR3 DNA: TGTGCCAGCAGCTCCGGGACAGGGTACTATGAGCAGTTCTTC. Translating gives CASSSGTGYYEQFF.

The rearrangement joins TRBV7-2 to TRBJ2-5; weak D call: TRBD2 (5 bases). Germline CDR1 SGHTA, CDR2 FQGNSA. CDR3 length: 14 amino acids. Trimming left V 5 bases short and J 0 bases short, with 10 bases between. The CDR3: CASSTTGNQETQYF. CDR3 sequence (DNA): TGTGCCAGCAGCACAACCGGGAACCAAGAGACCCAGTACTTC.

The CDR3 DNA reads TGCGCCAGCGGACCCAGCAGCGGACAGGCGGGGGGTCAAGAGACCCAGTACTTC. This codes for CASGPSSGQAGGQETQYF. The J gene is TRBJ2-5, the V gene TRBV4-1; perhaps TRBD2 as D (8 bases). CDR3 length equals 18 residues. V was pared by 8 bases and J by 2 bases, with 27 bases between. Germline CDR1 and CDR2: MGHRA and YSYEKL.

This chain uses TRBV7-9 with TRBJ2-1, with TRBD2 identical over 7 bases. Germline V gene lookup returns CDR1 SEHNR and CDR2 FQNEAQ (reference sequence). This CDR3 has 15 residues. V dropped 4 bases and J dropped 2; count of bases not matched to a gene: 5. This CDR3 reads CASSSWGTTYNEQFF. CDR3 coding DNA: TGTGCCAGCAGCTCGTGGGGGACTACCTACAATGAGCAGTTCTTC.

The chain combines TRBV6-6 with TRBJ1-1; D is undetermined. In germline, CDR1 is MNHNY, CDR2 SVGAGI (reference sequence). Between the trimmed V and J ends, which lost 2 bases and 2 bases, there was a span of 9 bases. The CDR3 spans 14 residues. The CDR3 sequence: CASSYLQPNTEAFF. The CDR3 coding sequence is TGTGCCAGCAGTTACCTTCAGCCTAACACTGAAGCTTTCTTT.

V and J are TRBV18 and TRBJ2-3; 7 bases align to TRBD2. The CDR3 runs 17 residues. Germline V lookup: CDR1 KGHSH, CDR2 LQKENI. V was clipped by 3 bases and J by 2 bases; unmatched bases: 11. The CDR3 nucleotides are TGTGCCAGCTCACCGTCCGGGACTACACCAATCACAGATACGCAGTATTTT. This sequence encodes CASSPSGTTPITDTQYF.

J is TRBJ2-2 and V is TRBV6-4; D possibly corresponds to TRBD1 (6 bases). CDR1 and CDR2 from the germline V gene are MRHNA and SNTAGT. This CDR3 has 16 residues. The V gene lost 0 bases and the J gene lost 4 bases, with 12 bases spanning the gap. The CDR3 region has the DNA TGTGCCAGCAGTGACTCGAAGGACAGTTCCACCGGGGAGCTGTTTTTT. Translated, it gives CASSDSKDSSTGELFF.

The chain couples TRBV4-3 to TRBJ2-7, with a tentative D call TRBD1 (5 bases). From germline, CDR1 is LGHNA and CDR2 YSLEER. The CDR3 runs 15 residues. V lost 0 bases, J lost 5 bases, and 14 bases lay in between. The CDR3, as DNA: TGCGCCAGCAGCCAAGATGCCAGGGTCGGCAACGAGCAGTACTTC. Protein sequence: CASSQDARVGNEQYF.

This chain links TRBV7-8 with TRBJ2-3, with a weak D call TRBD1 (5 bases). This CDR3 has 16 amino acids. CDR1 is SGHVS and CDR2 is FQNEAQ in the germline V gene. V lost 5 bases to trimming and J lost 5 bases, with 20 bases between them. CDR3 DNA: TGTGCCAGCAGCAAAGCAGGGAACCCGTTTGTAGATACGCAGTATTTT. It is translated as CASSKAGNPFVDTQYF.

This clone was found a few times. V is TRBV18 and J is TRBJ2-1; D gene uncertain. The germline gives CDR1 KGHSH, CDR2 LQKENI. The CDR3 runs 13 residues. Trimming left V 3 bases short and J 10 bases short, with 13 bases between. CDR3 nucleotides: TGTGCCAGCTCACCCCGAGAGGTGGACGAGCAGTTCTTC. It translates to CASSPREVDEQFF.